This T cell receptor (beta chain) was found in a study of shared clonotypes between healthy human individuals. Generated by immunoSEQ multiplex PCR, the TCRdb table keeps only in-frame clones and is missing some. The repertoire includes about half a million clones, more than 65% of them detected once, and 10% to 15% sits in the top ten. CDR3 size: 19 residues. The V gene end was trimmed by 3 bases and the J gene end by 4 bases; junction bases not matched to a gene: 12. Germline V CDR1 and CDR2: MNHEY, SMNVEV (reference sequence). This receptor was taken from a woman between 35 and 50 years old in good health. Some clones in this sample may be carry-over from other donors' samples. V usage is TRBV27 and J usage is TRBJ2-2; 12 bases agree with TRBD1. Input material: PBMCs. CDR3 sequence: CASSLRDRGLLVPTGELFF. In nucleotides, the CDR3 is TGTGCCAGCAGTTTGAGGGACAGGGGGCTCCTCGTCCCCACCGGGGAGCTGTTTTTT.